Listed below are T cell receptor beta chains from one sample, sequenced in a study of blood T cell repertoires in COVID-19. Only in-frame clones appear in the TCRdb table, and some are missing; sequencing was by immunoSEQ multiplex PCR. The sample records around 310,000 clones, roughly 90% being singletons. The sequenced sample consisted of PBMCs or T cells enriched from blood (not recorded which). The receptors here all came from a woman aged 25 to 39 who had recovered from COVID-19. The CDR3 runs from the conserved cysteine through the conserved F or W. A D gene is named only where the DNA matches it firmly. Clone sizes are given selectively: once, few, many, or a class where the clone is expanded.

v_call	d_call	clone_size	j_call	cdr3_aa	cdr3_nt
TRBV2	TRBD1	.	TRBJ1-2	CASRDRDGGAYGYTF	TGTGCCAGCAGGGACAGGGACGGCGGGGCCTATGGCTACACCTTC
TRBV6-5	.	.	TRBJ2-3	CASSYSRGPTDTQYF	TGTGCCAGCAGTTACTCGCGGGGCCCCACAGATACGCAGTATTTT
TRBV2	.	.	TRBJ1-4	CASSRYENNEKLFF	TGTGCCAGCAGTCGGTACGAGAACAATGAAAAACTGTTTTTT
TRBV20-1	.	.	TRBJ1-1	CSASGMLSEAFF	TGCAGTGCTAGTGGTATGTTGTCTGAAGCTTTCTTT
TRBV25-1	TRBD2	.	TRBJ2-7	CASSELVGTSVYEQYF	TGTGCCAGCAGTGAATTAGTGGGGACTAGCGTCTACGAGCAGTACTTC
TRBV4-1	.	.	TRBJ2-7	CASSQDSELDFYEQYF	TGCGCCAGCAGCCAAGATTCGGAATTAGACTTTTACGAGCAGTACTTC
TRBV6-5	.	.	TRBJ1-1	CASSSQTAMNTEAFF	TGTGCCAGCAGTTCACAGACAGCAATGAACACTGAAGCTTTCTTT
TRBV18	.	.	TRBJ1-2	CASSPQGVSGYTF	TGTGCCAGCTCACCTCAGGGTGTCAGCGGCTACACCTTC
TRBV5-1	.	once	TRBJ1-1	CASSPQSRTEAFF	TGCGCCAGCAGCCCGCAATCGAGAACTGAAGCTTTCTTT
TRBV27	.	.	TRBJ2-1	CASSPLQGPDYNEQFF	TGTGCCAGCAGTCCCTTACAGGGTCCGGACTACAATGAGCAGTTCTTC
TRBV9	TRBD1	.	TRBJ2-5	CASSARQGGNQETQYF	TGTGCCAGCAGCGCCCGACAGGGCGGAAACCAAGAGACCCAGTACTTC
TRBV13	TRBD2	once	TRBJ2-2	CASSSRLAGQGTGELFF	TGTGCCAGCAGCTCCCGACTAGCGGGACAAGGTACCGGGGAGCTGTTTTTT
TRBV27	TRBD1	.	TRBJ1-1	CASSDRGVNTEAFF	TGTGCCAGCAGTGACAGGGGGGTTAACACTGAAGCTTTCTTT
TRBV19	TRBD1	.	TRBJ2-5	CASSTTGGRETQYF	TGTGCCAGTAGTACTACAGGGGGTAGGGAGACCCAGTACTTC
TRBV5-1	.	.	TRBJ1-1	CASSRGQENTEAFF	TGCGCCAGCAGCCGAGGGCAGGAGAACACTGAAGCTTTCTTT
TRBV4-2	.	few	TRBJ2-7	CASSQGARLSYEQYF	TGTGCCAGCAGCCAAGGGGCCAGGTTGTCCTACGAGCAGTACTTC
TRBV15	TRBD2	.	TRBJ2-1	CATDTSGRAVGGEQFF	TGTGCCACCGATACGAGCGGGAGGGCCGTAGGAGGTGAGCAGTTCTTC
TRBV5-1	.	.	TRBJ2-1	CASRVIGSGDEQFF	TGCGCCAGCAGGGTAATTGGGAGTGGAGATGAGCAGTTCTTC
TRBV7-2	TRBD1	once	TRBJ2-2	CASSLRFGTGIGELFF	TGTGCCAGCAGCTTAAGGTTTGGGACAGGGATCGGGGAGCTGTTTTTT
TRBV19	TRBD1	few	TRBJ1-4	CASSTLDRAIENNEKLFF	TGTGCCAGTAGTACCCTGGACAGGGCCATCGAAAACAATGAAAAACTGTTTTTT
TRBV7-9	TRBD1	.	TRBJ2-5	CASNRGLETQYF	TGTGCCAGCAATAGGGGGCTGGAGACCCAGTACTTC
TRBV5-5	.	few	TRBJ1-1	CASSGGLGRATTEAFF	TGTGCCAGCAGCGGCGGGTTAGGAAGGGCTACCACTGAAGCTTTCTTT
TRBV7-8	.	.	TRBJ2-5	CASSQSRETQYF	TGTGCCAGCAGCCAGAGCCGGGAGACCCAGTACTTC
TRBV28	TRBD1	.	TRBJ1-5	CASSFPRTGYNQPQHF	TGTGCCAGCAGTTTTCCTCGGACAGGTTACAATCAGCCCCAGCATTTT
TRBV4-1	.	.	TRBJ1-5	CASSPGPFDRRLKPQHF	TGCGCCAGTAGCCCGGGCCCATTTGACAGGCGATTGAAGCCCCAGCATTTT
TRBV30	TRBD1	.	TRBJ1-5	CAWSRGQAQPQHF	TGTGCCTGGAGTAGGGGGCAGGCTCAGCCCCAGCATTTT
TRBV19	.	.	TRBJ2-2	CAGGAGTGELFF	TGTGCCGGCGGGGCTGGGACCGGGGAGCTGTTTTTT
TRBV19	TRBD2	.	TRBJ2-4	CASSKVGGVGRAKNIQYF	TGTGCCAGTAGTAAGGTGGGAGGGGTAGGGAGGGCCAAAAACATTCAGTACTTC
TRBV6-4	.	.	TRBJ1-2	CASFTESYGYTF	TGTGCCAGCTTTACAGAGTCCTATGGCTACACCTTC
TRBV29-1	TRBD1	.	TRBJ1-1	CSVTGQGALNTEAFF	TGCAGCGTAACGGGGCAGGGGGCCTTGAACACTGAAGCTTTCTTT
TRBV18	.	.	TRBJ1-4	CASSPSRGFATNEKLFF	TGTGCCAGCTCACCATCTCGGGGATTTGCAACTAATGAAAAACTGTTTTTT
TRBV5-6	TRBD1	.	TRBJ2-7	CASSPRGRDRGLFYEQYF	TGTGCCAGCAGCCCGCGCGGACGAGACAGGGGGCTTTTCTACGAGCAGTACTTC
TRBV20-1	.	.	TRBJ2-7	CSARDTYEQYF	TGCAGTGCTAGAGATACCTACGAGCAGTACTTC
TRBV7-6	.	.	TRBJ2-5	CASSHSDQTRVGKETQYF	TGTGCCAGCAGCCATAGCGATCAGACTAGAGTAGGGAAAGAGACCCAGTACTTC
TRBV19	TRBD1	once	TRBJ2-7	CATKAGTGDYEQYF	TGTGCCACCAAGGCCGGGACAGGGGACTACGAGCAGTACTTC
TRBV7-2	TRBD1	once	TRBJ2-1	CASSLGQDNEQFF	TGTGCCAGCAGCTTGGGACAGGACAATGAGCAGTTCTTC
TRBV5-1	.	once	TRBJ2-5	CASSLADTERETQYF	TGCGCCAGCAGCTTGGCGGACACGGAAAGGGAGACCCAGTACTTC
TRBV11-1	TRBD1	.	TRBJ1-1	CASSLHRGYTEAFF	TGTGCCAGCAGCTTACACAGGGGATACACTGAAGCTTTCTTT
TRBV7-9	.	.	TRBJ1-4	CASSSIGVWEKLFF	TGTGCCAGCAGCTCGATCGGGGTTTGGGAAAAACTGTTTTTT
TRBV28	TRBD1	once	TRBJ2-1	CASTSGTENYNEQFF	TGTGCCAGCACTTCCGGGACAGAAAATTACAATGAGCAGTTCTTC
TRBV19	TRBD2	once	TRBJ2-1	CASTTHDTSGRRSYNEQFF	TGTGCCAGTACCACACACGACACTAGCGGGAGAAGGTCCTACAATGAGCAGTTCTTC
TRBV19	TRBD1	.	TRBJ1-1	CATRIDRGRSEAFF	TGTGCCACTCGAATCGACAGGGGCCGGTCTGAAGCTTTCTTT
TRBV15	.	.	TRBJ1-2	CATSRSRQTHGYTF	TGTGCCACCAGCAGATCACGACAGACGCATGGCTACACCTTC
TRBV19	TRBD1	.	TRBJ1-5	CASSITGGSNQPQHF	TGTGCCAGTAGTATAACAGGGGGCAGCAATCAGCCCCAGCATTTT
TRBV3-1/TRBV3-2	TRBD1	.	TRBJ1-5	CASSRGTGNQPQHF	TGTGCCAGCAGCCGAGGGACAGGGAATCAGCCCCAGCATTTT
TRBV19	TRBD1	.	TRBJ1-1	CASSPTGGVAEAFF	TGTGCCAGTAGCCCTACAGGGGGAGTAGCTGAAGCTTTCTTT
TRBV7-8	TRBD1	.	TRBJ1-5	CASSLVGQVNQPQHF	TGTGCCAGCAGCTTAGTCGGACAGGTCAATCAGCCCCAGCATTTT
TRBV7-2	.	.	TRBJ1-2	CASSLSTDRVNYGYTF	TGTGCCAGCAGTTTATCCACCGACAGAGTAAACTATGGCTACACCTTC
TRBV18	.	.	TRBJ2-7	CASSRTETYEQYF	TGTGCCAGCTCTCGGACAGAAACCTACGAGCAGTACTTC
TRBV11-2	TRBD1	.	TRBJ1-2	CASSLRGTGDYGYTF	TGTGCCAGCAGCTTAAGGGGGACAGGGGACTATGGCTACACCTTC
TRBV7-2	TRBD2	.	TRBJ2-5	CASSSPGRLAGGETQYF	TGTGCCAGCAGCTCTCCTGGGCGGCTAGCGGGAGGAGAGACCCAGTACTTC
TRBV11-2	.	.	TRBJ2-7	CASSLGYTQTSYEQYF	TGTGCCAGCAGCTTAGGATACACACAGACTAGCTACGAGCAGTACTTC
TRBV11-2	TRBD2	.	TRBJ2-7	CATDGTSGDDFYEQYF	TGTGCCACCGACGGGACTAGCGGGGATGATTTCTACGAGCAGTACTTC
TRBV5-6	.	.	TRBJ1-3	CASSLGPGNTIYF	TGTGCCAGCAGCTTGGGGCCCGGAAACACCATATATTTT
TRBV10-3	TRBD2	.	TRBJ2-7	CAISASGRSYEQYF	TGTGCCATCTCGGCTAGCGGGAGGTCCTACGAGCAGTACTTC
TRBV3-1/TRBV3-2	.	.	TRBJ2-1	CASNIGGRYEQFF	TGTGCCAGCAACATCGGGGGACGGTATGAGCAGTTCTTC
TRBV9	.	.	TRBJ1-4	CASSAGGIPTNEKLFF	TGTGCCAGCAGCGCGGGGGGGATCCCAACTAATGAAAAACTGTTTTTT
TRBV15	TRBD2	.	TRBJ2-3	CATSTLSGRGYTDTQYF	TGTGCCACCAGCACATTAAGTGGGAGGGGATACACAGATACGCAGTATTTT
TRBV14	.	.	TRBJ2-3	CASSPQGTSTDTQYF	TGTGCCAGCAGCCCACAGGGTACTAGCACAGATACGCAGTATTTT